What follows are 27 T cell receptor beta chains derived from one specimen sequenced in a study of T cells in localized non-small cell lung cancer. Some clones are missing from TCRdb's copy, which holds only in-frame ones; the method was immunoSEQ multiplex PCR. The data hold around 100,000 clones, with approximately 90% observed a single time. The specimen was peripheral blood, collected before any cancer treatment. These TCRs come from a man aged 40 to 70 with stage I squamous cell lung carcinoma.

The chain joins TRBV7-8 to TRBJ2-7; D could derive from TRBD1 or TRBD2 (6 bases each). CDR1 and CDR2 from the germline V gene are SGHVS and FQNEAQ. V lost 4 bases and J lost 1, with 23 bases in between. This CDR3 comprises 18 residues. The CDR3 here is CASSSRGVGLSWSYEQYF. Written as DNA, the CDR3 is TGTGCCAGCAGCTCTAGGGGGGTCGGATTAAGTTGGTCCTACGAGCAGTACTTC.

The chain combines TRBV5-1 with TRBJ1-3; D not certain. Trimming left V 7 bases short and J 4 bases short, with 15 bases between. The CDR3 contains 14 residues. Germline-derived CDR1 and CDR2 are SGHRS and YFSETQ. The CDR3 DNA sequence: TGCGCCAGCTCGAAAGATTTCGCCGGAAACACCATATATTTT. It yields the protein CASSKDFAGNTIYF.

The J gene is TRBJ1-5, the V gene TRBV28; 9 bases match TRBD1. The CDR3 has 17 residues. Per the germline V gene, CDR1 is MDHEN and CDR2 is SYDVKM. V trimming: 7 bases; J trimming: 1 base; junction bases outside the gene matches: 11. CDR3 region: CASTTLPGQGSNQPQHF. The CDR3 DNA is TGTGCCAGCACCACTCTCCCTGGACAGGGGAGCAATCAGCCCCAGCATTTT.

The CDR3 spells CASSLGTYNEQFF. The CDR3 DNA reads as TGCGCCAGCAGCTTGGGGACCTACAATGAGCAGTTCTTC. The chain has TRBV5-1 and TRBJ2-1; D gene ambiguous. The CDR3 runs to 13 residues. Trimming shortened V by 0 bases and J by 2 bases, and 3 bases separated the two germline ends. The germline gives CDR1 SGHRS, CDR2 YFSETQ.

The V gene is TRBV7-9, the J gene TRBJ1-3; possibly TRBD1 for D (5 bases). Germline CDR1 and CDR2: SEHNR and FQNEAQ (reference sequence). The ends were cut back, 5 bases at V and 0 bases at J, with 23 bases in the middle. This CDR3 has 19 amino acids. CDR3: CASSPPSRQGESSGNTIYF. The CDR3 region has the DNA TGTGCCAGCAGCCCCCCCTCAAGGCAGGGCGAGAGCTCTGGAAACACCATATATTTT. Variable domain in full (rest from reference TRBV7-9 and TRBJ1-3): DTGVSQNPRHKITKRGQNVTFRCDPISEHNRLYWYRQTLGQGPEFLTYFQNEAQLEKSRLLSDRFSAERPKGSFSTLEIQRTEQGDSAMYLCASSPPSRQGESSGNTIYFGEGSWLTVV.

Note on this clone: Additional DNA sequences in this sample encode the identical CDR3. The chain couples TRBV4-1 to TRBJ2-7; D remains ambiguous. Germline CDR1 and CDR2: MGHRA and YSYEKL. The CDR3 runs to 14 residues. V was clipped by 4 bases and J by 1 base, with 11 bases between them. CDR3 residues: CASSLEAHSYEQYF. CDR3 in DNA: TGCGCCAGCAGCCTCGAGGCACATTCCTACGAGCAGTACTTC.

This chain uses TRBV5-1 with TRBJ1-3; D is unclear. Trimming removed 2 bases at V and 2 bases at J, with 11 bases between. The germline CDR1 and CDR2 sequences are SGHRS and YFSETQ. The CDR3 totals 15 residues. The CDR3, as DNA: TGCGCCAGCAGCTTCGGAGGCATACCTGGAAACACCATATATTTT. Protein sequence: CASSFGGIPGNTIYF.

This clone was seen only a few times. The rearrangement joins TRBV9 to TRBJ1-3; D might be TRBD1 (5 bases). The CDR3 is 12 amino acids. V lost 2 bases to trimming and J lost 10 bases, with 10 bases between them. CDR1 is SGDLS and CDR2 is YYNGEE in the germline V gene. The chain's CDR3 is CASSVWEGTIYF. In DNA form, the CDR3 reads TGTGCCAGCAGCGTGTGGGAGGGGACCATATATTTT.

The V call is TRBV15, the J call TRBJ1-2; D is ambiguous. Trimming took 5 bases from V and 0 from J, leaving 13 bases between them. The CDR3 has 15 residues. Germline V CDR1 and CDR2: LNHNV, YYDKDF (reference sequence). CDR3: CATSGIQRTNYGYTF. The CDR3 DNA reads as TGTGCCACCAGCGGAATACAGCGAACTAACTATGGCTACACCTTC. Together with reference TRBV15 and TRBJ1-2, the CDR3 gives the full variable domain: DAMVIQNPRYQVTQFGKPVTLSCSQTLNHNVMYWYQQKSSQAPKLLFHYYDKDFNNEADTPDNFQSRRPNTSFCFLDIRSPGLGDTAMYLCATSGIQRTNYGYTFGSGTRLTVV.

The DNA for the CDR3 is TGTGCCAGCAGCATGCCCAGAACAGGGAGCTACGAGCAGTACTTC. This codes for CASSMPRTGSYEQYF. The rearrangement uses TRBV5-8 and TRBJ2-7; maybe TRBD1 (6 bases). The CDR3 covers 15 residues. Germline V lookup: CDR1 SGHTS, CDR2 YDEGEE. V lost 4 bases to trimming and J lost 3 bases, with 17 bases between them.

The rearrangement uses TRBV5-1 and TRBJ1-6, with 9 bases fitting TRBD1. The CDR3 has 16 amino acids. Per germline, CDR1 SGHRS and CDR2 YFSETQ. Trimming removed 1 base from V and 5 bases from J; junction bases left unmatched: 4. The CDR3 spells CASSLTDRGNNSPLHF. CDR3 bases: TGCGCCAGCAGCTTGACTGACAGGGGGAATAATTCACCCCTCCACTTT.

This chain joins TRBV28 and TRBJ1-2; D call uncertain. The CDR3 spans 12 residues. Looked up from germline, CDR1 is MDHEN and CDR2 is SYDVKM. Trimming removed 5 bases from V and 4 bases from J, with 8 bases in between. This CDR3 is CASSPASYGYTF. CDR3 DNA sequence: TGTGCCAGCAGTCCCGCCTCCTATGGCTACACCTTC.

This clone has at least ten counts. The chain recombines TRBV7-2 with TRBJ2-7; D might be TRBD2 (5 bases). The germline V gene has CDR1 SGHTA and CDR2 FQGNSA. CDR3 length equals 13 residues. V was cut by 1 base and J by 1 base, with 5 bases left in between. The CDR3 DNA reads as TGTGCCAGCAGCTTAGAGCGGTCCTACGAGCAGTACTTC. Translating it yields CASSLERSYEQYF.

The chain links TRBV18 to TRBJ2-4; D gene ambiguous. Between the trimmed V and J ends, which lost 1 base and 7 bases, there was a span of 8 bases. The CDR3 is made up of 13 amino acids. From germline, CDR1 is KGHSH and CDR2 LQKENI. CDR3 DNA sequence: TGTGCCAGCTCACCACGGGAAAAGAACATTCAGTACTTC. This translates into CASSPREKNIQYF. Using reference TRBV18 and TRBJ2-4 for the parts outside the CDR3, the full variable domain is NAGVMQNPRHLVRRRGQEARLRCSPMKGHSHVYWYRQLPEEGLKFMVYLQKENIIDESGMPKERFSAEFPKEGPSILRIQQVVRGDSAAYFCASSPREKNIQYFGAGTRLSVL.

J is TRBJ1-2 and V is TRBV6-5; D is undetermined. Trimming removed 6 bases from V and 2 bases from J, with 10 bases in between. The germline V gene encodes CDR1 MNHEY and CDR2 SVGAGI. The CDR3 is 13 residues long. In DNA form, the CDR3 reads TGTGCCAGCAGAAACCACGTGAACTATGGCTACACCTTC. Protein sequence: CASRNHVNYGYTF.

The chain combines TRBV5-5 with TRBJ1-2; no definite D call. Germline CDR1 and CDR2: SGHKS and YYEKEE (reference sequence). The CDR3 consists of 14 residues. Trimming stripped 4 bases from V and 5 bases from J, with 15 bases between. The CDR3 protein is CASSRGSGNYGYTF. The CDR3 coding sequence is TGTGCCAGCAGCCGAGGGTCGGGGAATTATGGCTACACCTTC.

This chain links TRBV18 with TRBJ1-1; 7 bases agree with TRBD1. Germline loops: CDR1 KGHSH, CDR2 LQKENI. CDR3 size: 16 residues. With 1 base clipped from V and 1 base from J, the junction kept 6 bases outside the gene matches. The CDR3 DNA reads TGTGCCAGCTCACCACTCCCGGGACAGCCGAACACTGAAGCTTTCTTT. It yields the protein CASSPLPGQPNTEAFF.

The V gene is TRBV4-1, the J gene TRBJ1-1; 9 nucleotides agree with TRBD1. The ends lost 4 bases at V and 1 base at J; junction bases unmatched: 7. Germline CDR1 MGHRA, CDR2 YSYEKL. The CDR3 totals 16 residues. The CDR3 region has the DNA TGCGCCAGCAGCCCCCTAGGGGGACAGGGGAACACTGAAGCTTTCTTT. Protein sequence: CASSPLGGQGNTEAFF.

The chain recombines TRBV28 with TRBJ1-2; 7 nucleotides match TRBD1. Trimming at V came to 10 bases and at J to 6 bases, leaving 11 bases not matched to a gene. The length of the CDR3 is 13 residues. Germline-derived CDR1 and CDR2 are MDHEN and SYDVKM. The DNA of the CDR3 is TGTGCCATCGACAAGGGGGCCCCGGATGGCTACACCTTC. It is translated as CAIDKGAPDGYTF.

This sequence joins TRBV5-5 and TRBJ1-1; the D gene is possibly TRBD1 (5 bases). The length of the CDR3 is 14 residues. CDR1 is SGHKS, CDR2 YYEKEE, per germline (reference sequence). The V gene lost 3 bases and the J gene lost 0 bases, with 9 bases spanning the gap. For the CDR3, the DNA is TGTGCCAGCAGCTATGGGGGGGTGAACACTGAAGCTTTCTTT. It is translated as CASSYGGVNTEAFF. The variable domain in full, with the rest retrieved from reference TRBV5-5 and TRBJ1-1, is DAGVTQSPTHLIKTRGQQVTLRCSPISGHKSVSWYQQVLGQGPQFIFQYYEKEERGRGNFPDRFSARQFPNYSSELNVNALLLGDSALYLCASSYGGVNTEAFFGQGTRLTVV.

The V gene is TRBV19, the J gene TRBJ1-5; maybe TRBD1 (5 bases). The V gene lost 3 bases and the J gene lost 14 bases, with 14 bases spanning the gap. Looked up from germline, CDR1 is LNHDA and CDR2 is SQIVND (reference sequence). The CDR3 totals 12 residues. The CDR3 DNA sequence: TGTGCCAGTAGTATGGAAACGGGGACGGAGCATTTT. This sequence encodes CASSMETGTEHF.

The rearrangement uses TRBV7-2 and TRBJ1-3; TRBD1 matches 9 bases. CDR1 SGHTA and CDR2 FQGNSA come from the germline V gene. Trimming removed 4 bases from V and 8 bases from J; junction bases left unmatched: 9. CDR3 length equals 15 residues. The CDR3 sequence: CASSYPGTGRDTIYF. CDR3 nucleotides: TGTGCCAGCAGCTATCCCGGGACAGGGAGAGACACCATATATTTT.

The chain combines TRBV4-2 with TRBJ2-5; 11 nucleotides match TRBD2. V gave up 4 bases and J gave up 1 base; unmatched junction bases: 5. Germline CDR1 is LGHNA and CDR2 is YNFKEQ. The CDR3 runs 16 residues. The CDR3 DNA follows: TGTGCCAGCAGCCGAACTAGCGGGGGCGCCCAAGAGACCCAGTACTTC. Its protein product is CASSRTSGGAQETQYF.

The V call is TRBV14, the J call TRBJ1-2; no clear D. The CDR3 contains 12 residues. The V and J ends lost 0 bases and 7 bases respectively, with 6 bases between them. Germline V CDR1 and CDR2: SGHDN, FVKESK. Here the CDR3 reads CASSQDHGGYTF. The DNA of the CDR3 is TGTGCCAGCAGCCAAGATCATGGTGGCTACACCTTC.

The chain carries TRBV29-1 and TRBJ1-2; D ambiguous. Germline assignment: CDR1 SQVTM and CDR2 ANQGSEA. V was shortened by 6 bases and J by 2 bases, with 10 bases between the two germline ends. There are 12 residues in the CDR3. As DNA, the CDR3 is TGCAGCGTGGGTGGACTAAACTATGGCTACACCTTC. As protein: CSVGGLNYGYTF.

In this sample, this clone turned up once. The CDR3 bases are TGTGCCAGCAGCGCCACCCGAACTGGGCACGGGGATACGCAGTATTTT. The encoded protein is CASSATRTGHGDTQYF. The chain recombines TRBV9 with TRBJ2-3; D ambiguous. V lost 3 bases to trimming and J lost 6 bases, with 20 bases between them. CDR1 is SGDLS, CDR2 YYNGEE, per germline. The CDR3 spans 16 residues.

The V call is TRBV11-2, the J call TRBJ2-2, with TRBD2 as a possible D gene (7 bases). V was cut by 8 bases and J by 5 bases, with 15 bases left in between. CDR3 length equals 14 residues. Germline CDR1 is SGHAT and CDR2 is FQNNGV. CDR3 in DNA: TGTGCCAGCGAACGCGGGGGCCGTACCGGGGAGCTGTTTTTT. As protein: CASERGGRTGELFF.